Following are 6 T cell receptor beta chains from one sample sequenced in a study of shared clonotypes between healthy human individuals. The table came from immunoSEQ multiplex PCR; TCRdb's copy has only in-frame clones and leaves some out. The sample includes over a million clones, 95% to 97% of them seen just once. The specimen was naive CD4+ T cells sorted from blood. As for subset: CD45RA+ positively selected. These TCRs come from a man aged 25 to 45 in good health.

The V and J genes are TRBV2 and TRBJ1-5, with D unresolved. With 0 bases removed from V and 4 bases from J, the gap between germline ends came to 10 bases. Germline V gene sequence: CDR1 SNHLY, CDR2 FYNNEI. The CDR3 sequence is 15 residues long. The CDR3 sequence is CASSEALSRNQPQHF. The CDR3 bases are TGTGCCAGCAGTGAAGCGCTGTCACGAAATCAGCCCCAGCATTTT.

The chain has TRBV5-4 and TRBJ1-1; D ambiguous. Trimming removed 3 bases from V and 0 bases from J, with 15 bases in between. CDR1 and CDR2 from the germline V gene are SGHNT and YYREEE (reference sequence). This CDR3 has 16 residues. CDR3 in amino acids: CASSSKMDGMNTEAFF. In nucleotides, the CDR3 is TGTGCCAGCAGCTCTAAGATGGACGGAATGAACACTGAAGCTTTCTTT.

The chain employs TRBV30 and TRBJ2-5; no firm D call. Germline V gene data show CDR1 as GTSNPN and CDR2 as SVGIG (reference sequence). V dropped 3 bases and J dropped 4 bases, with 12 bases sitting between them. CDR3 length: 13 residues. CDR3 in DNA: TGTGCCTGGAGGGCTACCCCGGGAGAGACCCAGTACTTC. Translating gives CAWRATPGETQYF.

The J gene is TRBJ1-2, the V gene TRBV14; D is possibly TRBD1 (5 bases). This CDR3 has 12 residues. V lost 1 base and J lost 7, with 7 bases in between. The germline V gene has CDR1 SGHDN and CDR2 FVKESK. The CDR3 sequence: CASSQVRGGYTF. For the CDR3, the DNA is TGTGCCAGCAGCCAAGTAAGGGGTGGCTACACCTTC.

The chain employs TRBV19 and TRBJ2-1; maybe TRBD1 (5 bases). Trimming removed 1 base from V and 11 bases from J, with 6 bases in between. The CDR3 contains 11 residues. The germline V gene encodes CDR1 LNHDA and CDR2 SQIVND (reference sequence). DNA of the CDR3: TGTGCCAGTAGTATAGCGGACAAGCAGTTCTTC. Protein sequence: CASSIADKQFF. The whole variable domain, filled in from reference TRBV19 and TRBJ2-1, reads DGGITQSPKYLFRKEGQNVTLSCEQNLNHDAMYWYRQDPGQGLRLIYYSQIVNDFQKGDIAEGYSVSREKKESFPLTVTSAQKNPTAFYLCASSIADKQFFGPGTRLTVL.

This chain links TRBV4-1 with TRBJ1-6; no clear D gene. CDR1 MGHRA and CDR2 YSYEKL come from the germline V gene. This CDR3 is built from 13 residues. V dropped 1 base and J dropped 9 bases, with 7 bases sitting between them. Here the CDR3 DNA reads TGCGCCAGCAGCCAAGTAGTATCTTCACCCCTCCACTTT. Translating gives CASSQVVSSPLHF.